The 10 T cell receptor beta chains listed next were all sequenced from one sample in a study of blood T cell repertoires in COVID-19. Using immunoSEQ multiplex PCR, the repertoire was profiled, and TCRdb retains in-frame clones only, with some absent. The table shows 150,000 to 200,000 clones, with around 83% occurring only once. Sequencing input: peripheral blood. All receptors come from a woman in her sixties with acute or convalescent COVID-19.

V and J are TRBV19 and TRBJ2-1, with 10 bases matching TRBD2. CDR3 length: 14 amino acids. Germline loops: CDR1 LNHDA, CDR2 SQIVND (reference sequence). Unmatched junction bases numbered 5, after V lost 2 bases and J lost 10 bases. In DNA form, the CDR3 reads TGTGCCAGTAGTATAAACCTAGCGGGAGTCGAGCAGTTCTTC. It specifies CASSINLAGVEQFF.

The chain carries TRBV18 and TRBJ1-2, with TRBD1 identical over 9 bases. V trimming: 4 bases; J trimming: 2 bases; junction bases outside the gene matches: 2. Per germline, CDR1 KGHSH and CDR2 LQKENI. This CDR3 is 14 amino acids long. The CDR3 DNA reads as TGTGCCAGCTCACAACAGGGGGCCAACTATGGCTACACCTTC. Amino acids: CASSQQGANYGYTF.

The chain links TRBV28 to TRBJ2-7; 12 positions match TRBD2. V trimming: 5 bases; J trimming: 9 bases; junction bases outside the gene matches: 8. Germline-derived CDR1 and CDR2 are MDHEN and SYDVKM. The CDR3 length is 14 residues. CDR3 DNA: TGTGCCAGCAGTCTTAGCGGGGGACTAGCGGGGCAGTACTTC. Translated, it gives CASSLSGGLAGQYF.

About this clone: Different DNA sequences within this sample yield the same CDR3. The V call is TRBV9, the J call TRBJ1-3; TRBD1 might be the D (6 bases). The germline gives CDR1 SGDLS, CDR2 YYNGEE. This CDR3 is 14 amino acids long. The V gene lost 3 bases and the J gene lost 4 bases, with 11 bases spanning the gap. The CDR3 region is CASSATGSGNTIYF. The CDR3 region has the DNA TGTGCCAGCAGCGCTACAGGGTCAGGAAACACCATATATTTT.

This clone was counted once. The CDR3, as DNA: TGTGCCAGCTCACCAGGTACAGAAAATCAGCCCCAGCATTTT. Protein product: CASSPGTENQPQHF. The chain employs TRBV18 and TRBJ1-5, with D unresolved. The V end lost 2 bases, the J end lost 4 bases, and 9 bases lay between the germline ends. The CDR3 is made up of 14 amino acids. Germline V CDR1 and CDR2: KGHSH, LQKENI.

The V call is TRBV5-1, the J call TRBJ1-1; 8 bases are shared with TRBD1. The V segment lost 4 bases and the J segment 3 bases; nucleotides outside the gene matches: 5. The germline V gene encodes CDR1 SGHRS and CDR2 YFSETQ. The CDR3 covers 14 residues. Here the CDR3 DNA reads TGCGCCAGCAGCGAACAGGGGGGTGACACTGAAGCTTTCTTT. It specifies CASSEQGGDTEAFF. Variable domain in full (rest from reference TRBV5-1 and TRBJ1-1): KAGVTQTPRYLIKTRGQQVTLSCSPISGHRSVSWYQQTPGQGLQFLFEYFSETQRNKGNFPGRFSGRQFSNSRSEMNVSTLELGDSALYLCASSEQGGDTEAFFGQGTRLTVV.

Many counts were recorded for this clone. The chain links TRBV4-1 to TRBJ1-2, with D perhaps TRBD1 (6 bases). The CDR3 has 16 amino acids. V lost 3 bases and J 3 bases, leaving 17 bases between the germline ends. CDR1 and CDR2 from the germline V gene are MGHRA and YSYEKL. CDR3 protein: CASSHADRLRDYGYTF. As DNA, the CDR3 is TGCGCCAGCAGCCACGCGGACAGACTGAGGGACTATGGCTACACCTTC.

V and J are TRBV27 and TRBJ2-5; 7 nucleotides agree with TRBD2. The CDR3 contains 13 residues. Unmatched junction bases numbered 5, after V lost 5 bases and J lost 5 bases. Germline CDR1 MNHEY, CDR2 SMNVEV (reference sequence). CDR3 bases: TGTGCCAGCAGTCCCGGGAGGTTGGAGACCCAGTACTTC. Translation gives CASSPGRLETQYF.

The table lists this clone with a count of one. This chain connects TRBV5-1 to TRBJ1-4, with D perhaps matching TRBD1 (5 bases). Between the trimmed V and J ends, which lost 4 bases and 12 bases, there was a span of 19 bases. The germline V gene has CDR1 SGHRS and CDR2 YFSETQ. The CDR3 covers 14 residues. The CDR3 here is CASSDQGVGGELFF. CDR3 bases: TGCGCCAGCAGCGACCAGGGCGTCGGGGGGGAACTGTTTTTT.

The rearrangement uses TRBV11-2 and TRBJ2-3; 7 positions agree with TRBD2. With V trimmed by 2 bases and J by 1 base, 0 bases remained unmatched. Germline loops: CDR1 SGHAT, CDR2 FQNNGV. The CDR3 is 14 residues long. The CDR3 region has the DNA TGTGCCAGCAGCTTAAGCGGGGGCACAGATACGCAGTATTTT. It translates to CASSLSGGTDTQYF.